A selection of T cell receptor beta chains follows, all from one sample in a study of CD8 T cells in Susac syndrome. TCRdb reanalysed the immunoSEQ multiplex PCR reads using MiXCR and keeps one entry per CDR3 protein. The repertoire holds 400,000 to 550,000 distinct CDR3 sequences, with 85% as singletons. Sequencing used CD8+ T cells from PBMCs. These receptors all stem from a human donor with multiple sclerosis. The CDR3 runs from the conserved cysteine through the conserved F or W. D genes are given only for firm matches. A row's size may be missing; if present it is once, few, many or a size class.

v_gene,j_gene,abundance,d_gene,CDR3aa,CDR3nt
TRBV18,TRBJ2-2,-,-,CASSPAGQPSPEELFF,TGTGCCAGCTCACCGGCGGGACAGCCGTCTCCGGAGGAGCTGTTTTTT
TRBV27,TRBJ1-5,-,-,CASREGSANQPQHF,TGTGCCAGCAGGGAGGGGTCGGCTAATCAGCCCCAGCATTTT
TRBV2,TRBJ2-3,-,-,CASRDGRGSADTQYF,TGTGCCAGCAGGGACGGGCGGGGTAGCGCAGATACGCAGTATTTT
TRBV5-1,TRBJ1-5,-,-,CASSVGQNQPQHF,TGCGCCAGCAGCGTCGGACAGAATCAGCCCCAGCATTTT
TRBV24-1,TRBJ2-1,-,-,CATDQRAGPVYNEQFF,TGTGCCACCGACCAAAGAGCGGGCCCCGTCTACAATGAGCAGTTCTTC
TRBV12-3/TRBV12-4,TRBJ1-2,-,-,CASSFSRVFNYGYTF,TGTGCCAGCAGTTTCAGCAGGGTATTTAACTATGGCTACACCTTC
TRBV2,TRBJ2-7,-,-,CASREAFPYEQYF,TGTGCCAGCAGGGAAGCCTTCCCGTACGAGCAGTACTTC
TRBV7-8,TRBJ2-5,-,-,CASSPLAVIQETQYF,TGTGCCAGCAGCCCACTAGCTGTCATTCAAGAGACCCAGTACTTC
TRBV7-9,TRBJ1-1,-,-,CASSFQRGTEAFF,TGTGCCAGCAGCTTTCAGAGGGGCACTGAAGCTTTCTTT
TRBV6-5,TRBJ1-2,-,-,CASALGDGSYGYTF,TGTGCCAGCGCTCTAGGGGACGGAAGCTATGGCTACACCTTC
TRBV6-2/TRBV6-3,TRBJ1-2,-,-,CASSYGFRFANSMGYTF,TGTGCCAGCAGTTACGGATTCCGGTTCGCAAATTCTATGGGCTACACCTTC
TRBV12-3/TRBV12-4,TRBJ1-1,few,-,CASSLTDMNTEAFF,TGTGCCAGCAGTTTAACAGATATGAACACTGAAGCTTTCTTT
TRBV7-6,TRBJ2-7,-,-,CASSLGSQGGSYEQYF,TGTGCCAGCAGCTTAGGGTCTCAGGGGGGCTCCTACGAGCAGTACTTC
TRBV14,TRBJ1-2,-,-,CASSHYSASGGNYGYTF,TGTGCCAGCAGCCATTACTCGGCGTCCGGGGGGAACTATGGCTACACCTTC
TRBV9,TRBJ2-7,-,-,CASSVARTVSYEQYF,TGTGCCAGCAGCGTAGCTCGGACAGTTTCCTACGAGCAGTACTTC
TRBV30,TRBJ2-7,-,-,CAWSAGVYEQYF,TGTGCCTGGAGTGCCGGGGTCTACGAGCAGTACTTC
TRBV19,TRBJ1-1,-,-,CASSISLVTTEAFF,TGTGCCAGTAGTATATCCCTCGTGACCACTGAAGCTTTCTTT
TRBV29-1,TRBJ2-7,-,TRBD1,CSVAGTGDYEQYF,TGCAGCGTGGCCGGGACAGGGGACTACGAGCAGTACTTC
TRBV4-1,TRBJ1-3,-,-,CASSLSDGNTIYF,TGCGCCAGCAGCCTTTCCGACGGAAACACCATATATTTT
TRBV19,TRBJ1-2,-,TRBD1,CASSIAGQGDHGYTF,TGTGCCAGTAGTATTGCTGGACAGGGGGATCATGGCTACACCTTC
TRBV25-1,TRBJ2-7,-,-,CASSDVPYSYEQYF,TGTGCCAGCAGTGACGTACCCTACTCCTACGAGCAGTACTTC
TRBV19,TRBJ1-2,-,TRBD1,CASSFAGTVRNYGYTF,TGTGCCAGTAGCTTTGCCGGGACAGTGAGAAACTATGGCTACACCTTC
TRBV6-5,TRBJ1-1,-,TRBD1,CASSYVGGGVGTEAFF,TGTGCCAGCAGTTACGTGGGAGGGGGCGTCGGCACTGAAGCTTTCTTT
TRBV5-1,TRBJ2-3,-,TRBD2,CASGLWGGRADTQYF,TGCGCCAGCGGGCTCTGGGGCGGGAGGGCAGATACGCAGTATTTT
TRBV5-1,TRBJ2-7,-,TRBD1,CASSSPEQGMFYEQYF,TGCGCCAGCAGCTCTCCGGAACAGGGGATGTTCTACGAGCAGTACTTC
TRBV12-3/TRBV12-4,TRBJ2-1,-,-,CASSFIAGRHPSNEQFF,TGTGCCAGCAGTTTTATCGCGGGGCGGCACCCCTCGAATGAGCAGTTCTTC
TRBV6-2/TRBV6-3,TRBJ1-5,-,TRBD1,CASSYSVSRGHNQPQHF,TGTGCCAGCAGTTACTCGGTATCCAGGGGGCACAATCAGCCCCAGCATTTT
TRBV19,TRBJ2-3,-,TRBD2,CASRVSGEGTDTQYF,TGTGCCAGTAGGGTTAGCGGGGAAGGCACAGATACGCAGTATTTT
TRBV7-2,TRBJ2-3,-,-,CASSSSRDYTDTQYF,TGTGCCAGCAGCTCCTCAAGGGATTACACAGATACGCAGTATTTT
TRBV29-1,TRBJ1-1,-,TRBD1,CSAPGQYNTEAFF,TGCAGCGCCCCGGGACAGTATAACACTGAAGCTTTCTTT
TRBV19,TRBJ2-1,-,-,CAVGGVYNEQFF,TGTGCCGTTGGGGGCGTTTACAATGAGCAGTTCTTC
TRBV7-9,TRBJ2-3,-,-,CASSLVPTDTQYF,TGTGCCAGCAGCTTAGTGCCCACAGATACGCAGTATTTT
TRBV20-1,TRBJ2-7,few,TRBD2,CSARGRSSGRAEEQYF,TGCAGTGCTAGAGGGAGGTCTAGCGGGAGGGCTGAGGAGCAGTACTTC
TRBV4-1,TRBJ2-1,-,TRBD2,CASSQIAGESNEQFF,TGCGCCAGCAGCCAGATAGCGGGGGAGTCGAATGAGCAGTTCTTC
TRBV19,TRBJ1-1,few,-,CASSIPRVMNTEAFF,TGTGCCAGTAGTATCCCAAGGGTAATGAACACTGAAGCTTTCTTT